Sequencing of this TCR beta chain was carried out in a study of STAT5B mutations in CD4+ large granular lymphocyte leukemia (dated by TCRdb to 2021 to 2024). Background on the whole study: Among healthy controls, the CDR3 'QG' motif was associated with a particular HLA allele. The study compared the TCRbeta repertoires of patients with CD4+ T-cell large granular lymphocyte leukemia against the TCRbeta repertoires of healthy blood donors. Flow cytometry performed on FACSCanto II or FACSVerse showed that the purified fractions had more than 95% purity among lymphocytes. Overall results and qualifications from the work: Data were not HLA-matched; higher clonality in CD4+ versus CD8+ T-LGLL could reflect the relatively small sample size. Each patient's main leukemic clonotypes were private, but about a quarter of these clonotypes showed up at low frequency in the non-leukemic repertoires of other patients. Enrichment of TRBV06-family usage was observed among the top patient clones (8/27) relative to healthy controls (2/35). Compared with healthy CD4+ repertoires, CD4-sorted patient repertoires appeared more clonal, and this difference remained even after the putative leukemic clones were removed.

TCRbeta rearrangements were sequenced from genomic DNA using the immunoSEQ assay at survey resolution. The source study handled its data this way. In the TCR sequencing data, the lowest productive clonotype frequency that could be detected was 2.59 x 10-5. Only productive TCRbeta rearrangements, meaning sequences that were complete and in-frame, were kept for the analyses. The clonality of each sample was calculated as Simpson clonality in the immunoSEQ Analyzer version 3.0. Based on frequency, clones were grouped as very rare, small, medium, large (1-20%) or hyperexpanded (>20%). Generation probabilities were estimated with OLGA 1.2.3, V-gene circos plots were made with VDJtools, specificities were searched in VDJdb, and CDR3 motifs were identified with GLIPH. This immuneACCESS table, as held by TCRdb, lists in-frame sequences with V and J called but not all clones. Of the missing ones, under half trace to an unresolved V gene in checked studies; the others have no known cause. V and J calls and clone size are copied from that table; D and trimming were computed from the DNA. Here the sample has 30,000 to 40,000 clones; 70% to 90% occur a single time. The leading ten clones occupy around 3.3% of the sample.

Buffy coats from 35 to 45 blood donors, supplied by the Finnish Red Cross blood service, were used as healthy controls. All TCR-sequenced material derived from peripheral blood: patient blood samples and healthy donor buffy coats. Peripheral blood mononuclear cells were isolated by Ficoll-Hypaque gradient centrifugation. For the healthy controls, CD4+ cells were obtained from buffy coats by magnetic purification. Genomic DNA was extracted with the Gentra Puregene Cell and Tissue kit and quantified on a Qubit 2.0 fluorometer. As to this clone: Its recognized antigen is unknown. Per-base qualities were not stored, and no clone one base away is much larger.

CDR1 and CDR2, looked up from the germline V gene, are MDHEN and SYDVKM. V is pared back by 2 bases and J by 7 bases, with 8 bases lying between the germline termini. From cysteine to phenylalanine, the CDR3 is 12 amino acids long. Only the CDR3 region is kept as DNA, spanning 36 bases read in frame from base 1. Sequencing was performed on CD4+ T cells from blood buffy coats. The clonotype originates from a human donor in good health. The chain is assembled from TRBV28 and TRBJ1-2; no confident D gene assignment can be made. The sequenced DNA: TGTGCCAGCAGTTTAACACTGCCTGGCTACACCTTC. It is translated as CASSLTLPGYTF.